Sequencing of this T cell receptor (beta chain) was carried out in a study of CD8+CD57+ T cells in acquired aplastic anemia. Study information: Recorded DNA amounts for sorted CD4+ and CD8+ cells had an average of 3.2 ug. Mean read depth for CD4+ cells from healthy donors was roughly 11 million. Study conclusions and caveats: The study found no significant CD8+ Simpson's diversity difference between patients and controls. Patients and controls were found to share around 30 CD8+ CDR3 sequences.

The template for TCR beta VDJ and CDR3 sequence profiling was genomic DNA. Each CDR3 protein is one row after TCRdb ran MiXCR on the reads. This sample has 35,000 to 40,000 distinct CDR3 sequences, with under 80% found just once. Notes on this clonotype: The antigen is unknown. At one end, the junction sequence differs from germline, possibly due to a read error.

Germline CDR1 reads SGHAT; CDR2 reads FQNNGV. The CDR3 extends over 17 amino acids. This sequence was found in a human donor in good health, serving as a control. The chain uses TRBV11-2 and TRBJ2-3, with 9 bases lining up with TRBD2. Sequencing was done on a sample of sorted CD4+, CD8+, or CD8+CD57+ T cells (not recorded which) from PBMCs. The CDR3: CASSPDGSGRSIDTQYF. Written as DNA, the CDR3 is TGTGCCAGCAGCCCTGATGGGAGCGGGAGGAGCATAGATACGCAGTATTTT.